Listed below are T cell receptor beta chains from one sample, sequenced in a study of blood T cell repertoires in COVID-19. The method was immunoSEQ multiplex PCR; TCRdb's version includes in-frame clones alone and lacks a portion of them. Of 150,000 to 250,000 clones in the sample, about 85% were seen once. Sequencing was done on a sample of PBMCs or T cells enriched from blood (not recorded which). The source of these receptors is a woman aged 25-40 years who had recovered from COVID-19. CDR3s include the opening cysteine and the closing phenylalanine or tryptophan. Each record gives: D gene, V gene, clone size, J gene, CDR3 DNA, CDR3 protein. D genes are given only for firm matches. Only part of the rows carry a size: once, few, many, or a class if the clone is expanded.

>TRBD2|TRBV9|.|TRBJ2-3
TGTGCCAGCAGCGTAGAGGCTAGCGGGCTGGATACGCAGTATTTT
CASSVEASGLDTQYF
>.|TRBV9|.|TRBJ1-6
TGTGCCAGCAGCTCGGGAGGACGTTCGGGGAGTTCACCCCTCCACTTT
CASSSGGRSGSSPLHF
>TRBD1|TRBV7-9|.|TRBJ1-2
TGTGCTACTTGGGAGGACAGGGGAAGCTATGGCTACACCTTC
CATWEDRGSYGYTF
>TRBD2|TRBV7-9|few|TRBJ2-1
TGTGCCAGCAGCTCCTTAAGGGAGGGCCGCTCCTACAATGAGCAGTTCTTC
CASSSLREGRSYNEQFF
>.|TRBV9|.|TRBJ1-1
TGTGCCAGCAGCGCGACCCTAGAGACTGAAGCTTTCTTT
CASSATLETEAFF
>.|TRBV28|.|TRBJ1-5
TGTGCCAGCAGGCCCCGGGGAGTCAGGGGACAGCCCCAGCATTTT
CASRPRGVRGQPQHF
>TRBD1|TRBV3-1/TRBV3-2|.|TRBJ2-5
TGTGCCAGCAGCCAAGATAATCGAGGGGGCCGGGAGACCCAGTACTTC
CASSQDNRGGRETQYF
>TRBD1|TRBV5-1|.|TRBJ1-2
TGCGCCAGCAGCTTGGGACAGGGATACTATGGCTACACCTTC
CASSLGQGYYGYTF
>.|TRBV27|.|TRBJ1-1
TGTGCCAGCAGTTTGCGTGATACAGGGAGTCGGGACACTGAAGCTTTCTTT
CASSLRDTGSRDTEAFF
>TRBD2|TRBV5-1|.|TRBJ2-3
TGCGCCAGCAGCCCGGGGGACTACACAGATACGCAGTATTTT
CASSPGDYTDTQYF